The T cell receptor beta chain described here comes from a study of cytomegalovirus exposure and HLA in healthy donors. Findings and caveats of the study: The study designated about 180 TCR beta chains cytomegalovirus-associated.

Turning to this clone: The antigen is not known.

PCR involved 60 Vbeta and 13 Jbeta primers. Using immunoSEQ multiplex PCR, the repertoire was profiled, and TCRdb retains in-frame clones only, with some absent. The sample records 140,000 to 150,000 clones, 61% being singletons. This CDR3 comprises 15 residues. In germline, CDR1 is MNHEY, CDR2 SMNVEV (reference sequence). After removal of 6 bases from V and 7 bases from J, the junction contained 11 bases not matched to a gene. Sequenced material: PBMCs. The TCR originated in a male donor in good health and CMV-seronegative. J is TRBJ2-1 and V is TRBV27, with TRBD2 matching 8 bases. CDR3 bases: TGTGCCAGCAGACCACTCCCGGGGGGGGATAATGAGCAGTTCTTC. This sequence encodes CASRPLPGGDNEQFF.